Listed below are T cell receptor beta chains from one sample, sequenced in a study of shared clonotypes between healthy human individuals. Sequencing used immunoSEQ multiplex PCR; TCRdb keeps in-frame clones, though not all of them. This table has hundreds of thousands of clones, around 92% appearing once. Sequencing input: naive CD8+ T cells sorted from blood. These TCRs come from a man aged 30 to 39 in good health. Both conserved end residues are part of each CDR3. A D gene is named only where the DNA matches it firmly. Only part of the rows carry a size: once, few, many, or a class if the clone is expanded.

v_call: TRBV2
j_call: TRBJ2-5
d_call: -
clone_size: -
cdr3_nt: TGTGCCAGCAGTGAAGTCCGGACTGGCGAAGAGACCCAGTACTTC
cdr3_aa: CASSEVRTGEETQYF

v_call: TRBV6-1
j_call: TRBJ2-7
d_call: TRBD2
clone_size: -
cdr3_nt: TGTGCCAGTACTAGCGGGGCTTACTACGAGCAGTACTTC
cdr3_aa: CASTSGAYYEQYF

v_call: TRBV25-1
j_call: TRBJ2-6
d_call: -
clone_size: -
cdr3_nt: TGTGCCAGCAGTGACCGGCCCACCCGCTCTGGGGCCAACGTCCTGACTTTC
cdr3_aa: CASSDRPTRSGANVLTF

v_call: TRBV9
j_call: TRBJ2-7
d_call: -
clone_size: -
cdr3_nt: TGTGCCAGCAGCGTAGAGGGAGGCGAGCAGTACTTC
cdr3_aa: CASSVEGGEQYF

v_call: TRBV9
j_call: TRBJ2-5
d_call: TRBD1
clone_size: -
cdr3_nt: TGTGCCAGCAGCGCTCAAGGACAGGGGGCTGAGACCCAGTACTTC
cdr3_aa: CASSAQGQGAETQYF

v_call: TRBV5-5
j_call: TRBJ2-1
d_call: TRBD2
clone_size: -
cdr3_nt: TGTGCCAGCAGCTCAACGACTAGCGGGAATCTTCGCAATGAGCAGTTCTTC
cdr3_aa: CASSSTTSGNLRNEQFF

v_call: TRBV21-1
j_call: TRBJ2-3
d_call: -
clone_size: few
cdr3_nt: TGTGCCAGCAGCATCCGGGGCACTAGCGGGAGGGCCACAGATACGCAGTATTTT
cdr3_aa: CASSIRGTSGRATDTQYF

v_call: TRBV7-2
j_call: TRBJ2-7
d_call: -
clone_size: -
cdr3_nt: TGTGCCAGCAGCTTAGGGAGGGTTCTGGGGGAGCAGTACTTC
cdr3_aa: CASSLGRVLGEQYF

v_call: TRBV21-1
j_call: TRBJ1-3
d_call: -
clone_size: -
cdr3_nt: TGTGCCAGCAGCAAAGCAGGGGAGGTCGGAAACACCATATATTTT
cdr3_aa: CASSKAGEVGNTIYF

v_call: TRBV7-2
j_call: TRBJ2-5
d_call: -
clone_size: -
cdr3_nt: TGTGCCAGCAGCTTATTGAGTTGGGAGACCCAGTACTTC
cdr3_aa: CASSLLSWETQYF

v_call: TRBV9
j_call: TRBJ2-7
d_call: TRBD2
clone_size: -
cdr3_nt: TGTGCCAGCAGCGTTACTAGCGGGAGCTACGAGCAGTACTTC
cdr3_aa: CASSVTSGSYEQYF

v_call: TRBV5-1
j_call: TRBJ2-1
d_call: -
clone_size: -
cdr3_nt: TGCGCCAGCAGCTTGGCAGGGAGTGAGCAGTTCTTC
cdr3_aa: CASSLAGSEQFF

v_call: TRBV4-3
j_call: TRBJ2-7
d_call: -
clone_size: once
cdr3_nt: TGCGCCAGCAGCCAAGATCCAGGGCCCCTAGGGGAGCAGTACTTC
cdr3_aa: CASSQDPGPLGEQYF

v_call: TRBV4-2
j_call: TRBJ2-1
d_call: TRBD2
clone_size: -
cdr3_nt: TGTGCCAGCAGCATAGACCCTAGCGGGGGTGGTTACAATGAGCAGTTCTTC
cdr3_aa: CASSIDPSGGGYNEQFF

v_call: TRBV5-6
j_call: TRBJ2-5
d_call: -
clone_size: -
cdr3_nt: TGTGCCAGCAGCTTGACTTTCGGCCTTACGGACCAAGAGACCCAGTACTTC
cdr3_aa: CASSLTFGLTDQETQYF

v_call: TRBV2
j_call: TRBJ2-7
d_call: -
clone_size: once
cdr3_nt: TGTGCCAGCAGGCCTACTGCCTACGAGCAGTACTTC
cdr3_aa: CASRPTAYEQYF

v_call: TRBV7-9
j_call: TRBJ2-1
d_call: TRBD2
clone_size: -
cdr3_nt: TGTGCCAGCAGCACTACCGGGACTAGCGGGACATTGCCCCAGTGGGAGCAGTTCTTC
cdr3_aa: CASSTTGTSGTLPQWEQFF

v_call: TRBV28
j_call: TRBJ1-4
d_call: -
clone_size: -
cdr3_nt: TGTGCCAGCAGTTTAGCGACCTGGGGGGCGGGTAATGAAAAACTGTTTTTT
cdr3_aa: CASSLATWGAGNEKLFF

v_call: TRBV28
j_call: TRBJ2-1
d_call: -
clone_size: -
cdr3_nt: TGTGCCAGCAGTCACGGACCACCGGGCAATGAGCAGTTCTTC
cdr3_aa: CASSHGPPGNEQFF

v_call: TRBV28
j_call: TRBJ2-7
d_call: TRBD1
clone_size: -
cdr3_nt: TGTGCCGGCGGGGGGCTGGGGGACAGGGGCTACGAGCAGTACTTC
cdr3_aa: CAGGGLGDRGYEQYF

v_call: TRBV29-1
j_call: TRBJ2-3
d_call: TRBD2
clone_size: -
cdr3_nt: TGCAGCGTTGGCTTAGCGGGCGCTCGAGGGGGCACAGATACGCAGTATTTT
cdr3_aa: CSVGLAGARGGTDTQYF

v_call: TRBV27
j_call: TRBJ2-1
d_call: TRBD1
clone_size: -
cdr3_nt: TGTGCCAGCAGCCTAAATGGGGGACAGCCCAATGAGCAGTTCTTC
cdr3_aa: CASSLNGGQPNEQFF

v_call: TRBV7-9
j_call: TRBJ2-3
d_call: -
clone_size: -
cdr3_nt: TGTGCCAGCAGCTATAGAGGTCCAGATACGCAGTATTTT
cdr3_aa: CASSYRGPDTQYF

v_call: TRBV27
j_call: TRBJ1-1
d_call: -
clone_size: -
cdr3_nt: TGTGCCAGCAGTCCCCTGGGGGGGCTGGGCACTGAAGCTTTCTTT
cdr3_aa: CASSPLGGLGTEAFF

v_call: TRBV7-8
j_call: TRBJ1-2
d_call: -
clone_size: -
cdr3_nt: TGTGCCAGCAGCCCCCGGACCAGACGCGACGCATATGGCTACACCTTC
cdr3_aa: CASSPRTRRDAYGYTF

v_call: TRBV27
j_call: TRBJ1-1
d_call: -
clone_size: -
cdr3_nt: TGTGCCAGCAGTATAATGCCCAACACTGAAGCTTTCTTT
cdr3_aa: CASSIMPNTEAFF

v_call: TRBV7-2
j_call: TRBJ2-2
d_call: -
clone_size: -
cdr3_nt: TGTGCCAGCAGCTTTTGGCTTAACACCGGGGAGCTGTTTTTT
cdr3_aa: CASSFWLNTGELFF